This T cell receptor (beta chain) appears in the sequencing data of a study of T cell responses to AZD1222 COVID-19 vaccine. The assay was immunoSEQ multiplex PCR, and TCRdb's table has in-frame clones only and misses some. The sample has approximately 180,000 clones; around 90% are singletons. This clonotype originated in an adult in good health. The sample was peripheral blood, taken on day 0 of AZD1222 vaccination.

In DNA form, the CDR3 reads TGTGCCAGCAGTTTAAATCGGGGACAGCTGAACACTGAAGCTTTCTTT. This gives the protein CASSLNRGQLNTEAFF. The chain has TRBV28 and TRBJ1-1; 7 positions agree with TRBD1. With V trimmed by 2 bases and J by 0 bases, 6 bases remained unmatched. This CDR3 is built from 16 residues. CDR1 and CDR2 from the germline V gene are MDHEN and SYDVKM.